Included here is one T cell receptor beta chain sequence, with context. The sample comes from a study of T cell changes during pregnancy in multiple sclerosis. CDR1 and CDR2 from the germline V gene are SGHNT and YYREEE (reference sequence). This CDR3 has 14 amino acids. Trimming removed 3 bases at V and 7 bases at J, with 17 bases between. The assay was immunoSEQ multiplex PCR, and TCRdb's table has in-frame clones only and misses some. The data hold 35,000 to 40,000 clones, with around 92% observed a single time. The sequence was collected from a female donor with multiple sclerosis, enrolled in a pregnancy study. The specimen was CD8+ T cells from peripheral blood mononuclear cells, collected in the second trimester of pregnancy. V usage is TRBV5-4 and J usage is TRBJ2-7; a weak D match, TRBD2 (6 bases). The CDR3 sequence: CASSWRGPLGEQYF. The CDR3 nucleotides are TGTGCCAGCAGCTGGAGGGGACCCCTCGGGGAGCAGTACTTC.